This paragraph covers one T cell receptor (beta chain) sequence. The antigen is not known. The record originates from a study of T cell responses to AZD1222 COVID-19 vaccine. The method was immunoSEQ multiplex PCR; TCRdb's version includes in-frame clones alone and lacks a portion of them. The table has 95,000 to 150,000 clones, 80% to 90% seen once. The germline V gene has CDR1 SGDLS and CDR2 YYNGEE. V gave up 1 base and J gave up 3 bases, with 5 bases separating them. The CDR3 loop spans 13 amino acids. General study results and limits: Clonal diversity was possibly underestimated, and the donors were mostly white British, with more females. The study sampled repertoires only after the peak T cell response. Regions 160-218 and 743-854 dominated among vaccine-associated CD4 TCRs spanning spike.

The chain has TRBV9 and TRBJ2-1; no clear D. The receptor's source is an adult in good health. Sequences were derived from peripheral blood, sampled on day 0 of AZD1222 vaccination. The DNA of the CDR3 is TGTGCCAGCAGCGTAACCTACTACAATGAGCAGTTCTTC. Protein: CASSVTYYNEQFF.